This is a list of T cell receptor beta chains from one sample in a study of blood T cell repertoires in COVID-19. Some clones are missing from TCRdb's copy, which holds only in-frame ones; the method was immunoSEQ multiplex PCR. The table lists about 240,000 clones, approximately 85% of them singletons. Material for sequencing was peripheral blood. These receptors originate from an elderly man with acute or convalescent COVID-19. The CDR3 runs from the conserved cysteine through the conserved F or W. Each record gives: D gene, V gene, J gene, clone size, CDR3 protein, CDR3 DNA. The D gene is left open where the match is weak. Clone size is not always given. Where it is, it says once, few, many or a class for expanded clones.

d_call: TRBD1; v_call: TRBV3-1/TRBV3-2; j_call: TRBJ1-6; clone_size: few; cdr3_aa: CASRIDRADSPLHF; cdr3_nt: TGTGCCAGCAGAATCGACAGGGCCGATTCACCCCTCCACTTT
d_call: -; v_call: TRBV5-4; j_call: TRBJ2-2; clone_size: once; cdr3_aa: CASMNRDTGELFF; cdr3_nt: TGTGCCAGCATGAACAGGGACACCGGGGAGCTGTTTTTT
d_call: -; v_call: TRBV28; j_call: TRBJ2-7; clone_size: once; cdr3_aa: CASKDWRGIYGEQYF; cdr3_nt: TGTGCCAGCAAGGACTGGCGGGGAATATATGGCGAGCAGTACTTC
d_call: -; v_call: TRBV4-2; j_call: TRBJ1-2; clone_size: -; cdr3_aa: CASSQGASNYGYTF; cdr3_nt: TGTGCCAGCAGCCAGGGGGCCTCTAACTATGGCTACACCTTC
d_call: -; v_call: TRBV7-8; j_call: TRBJ2-2; clone_size: -; cdr3_aa: CASSPYGQAVGELFF; cdr3_nt: TGTGCCAGCAGCCCCTACGGCCAGGCCGTCGGGGAGCTGTTTTTT
d_call: TRBD2; v_call: TRBV4-2; j_call: TRBJ2-1; clone_size: -; cdr3_aa: CASSQETPKLAGPLNVEQFF; cdr3_nt: TGTGCCAGCAGCCAAGAGACCCCTAAACTAGCGGGCCCCCTGAACGTTGAGCAGTTCTTC
d_call: TRBD2; v_call: TRBV5-1; j_call: TRBJ2-1; clone_size: once; cdr3_aa: CASSQPPAGEWNEQFF; cdr3_nt: TGCGCCAGCAGCCAACCTCCAGCGGGAGAGTGGAATGAGCAGTTCTTC
d_call: TRBD1; v_call: TRBV9; j_call: TRBJ2-7; clone_size: -; cdr3_aa: CASSVSSGTGGSDEQYF; cdr3_nt: TGTGCCAGCAGCGTAAGCTCTGGGACAGGGGGTTCCGACGAGCAGTACTTC
d_call: -; v_call: TRBV3-1/TRBV3-2; j_call: TRBJ1-2; clone_size: -; cdr3_aa: CASSQDPHYGYTF; cdr3_nt: TGTGCCAGCAGCCAAGATCCACATTATGGCTACACCTTC
d_call: -; v_call: TRBV28; j_call: TRBJ1-5; clone_size: -; cdr3_aa: CASSLGGNGNQPQHF; cdr3_nt: TGTGCCAGCAGTTTAGGGGGGAACGGCAATCAGCCCCAGCATTTT
d_call: TRBD1; v_call: TRBV27; j_call: TRBJ1-4; clone_size: -; cdr3_aa: CASSGTGGSLNEKLFF; cdr3_nt: TGTGCCAGCAGTGGGACAGGGGGAAGTTTGAATGAAAAACTGTTTTTT
d_call: -; v_call: TRBV10-3; j_call: TRBJ1-1; clone_size: -; cdr3_aa: CAISPSGGYTEAFF; cdr3_nt: TGTGCCATCTCGCCCTCGGGGGGCTATACTGAAGCTTTCTTT
d_call: -; v_call: TRBV19; j_call: TRBJ1-2; clone_size: -; cdr3_aa: CASSIGPGTNYGYTF; cdr3_nt: TGTGCCAGTAGTATTGGGCCGGGGACTAACTATGGCTACACCTTC
d_call: -; v_call: TRBV3-1/TRBV3-2; j_call: TRBJ2-2; clone_size: -; cdr3_aa: CASSQSLGSYTGELFF; cdr3_nt: TGTGCCAGCAGCCAATCTCTCGGGTCGTACACCGGGGAGCTGTTTTTT
d_call: -; v_call: TRBV3-1/TRBV3-2; j_call: TRBJ1-5; clone_size: once; cdr3_aa: CASSQDSGDSNQPQHF; cdr3_nt: TGTGCCAGCAGCCAAGATAGCGGTGATAGCAATCAGCCCCAGCATTTT
d_call: TRBD1; v_call: TRBV4-2; j_call: TRBJ1-2; clone_size: -; cdr3_aa: CASSQQGAGGYTF; cdr3_nt: TGTGCCAGCAGCCAACAGGGGGCAGGCGGCTACACCTTC
d_call: -; v_call: TRBV3-1/TRBV3-2; j_call: TRBJ2-1; clone_size: -; cdr3_aa: CASSQGLDSQFF; cdr3_nt: TGTGCCAGCAGCCAAGGACTCGATAGTCAGTTCTTC
d_call: -; v_call: TRBV5-1; j_call: TRBJ1-1; clone_size: -; cdr3_aa: CASSLGSGGNTEAFF; cdr3_nt: TGCGCCAGCAGCTTGGGGTCCGGGGGGAACACTGAAGCTTTCTTT
d_call: -; v_call: TRBV25-1; j_call: TRBJ1-2; clone_size: -; cdr3_aa: CASRSGFGNGYTF; cdr3_nt: TGTGCCAGCCGTTCAGGGTTCGGAAATGGCTACACCTTC
d_call: TRBD1; v_call: TRBV28; j_call: TRBJ1-1; clone_size: -; cdr3_aa: CASSRTGGYTEAFF; cdr3_nt: TGTGCCAGCAGTAGGACAGGGGGCTACACTGAAGCTTTCTTT
d_call: -; v_call: TRBV19; j_call: TRBJ2-1; clone_size: -; cdr3_aa: CASSIEERIDLGEQFF; cdr3_nt: TGTGCCAGTAGTATAGAAGAGCGGATCGATTTGGGTGAGCAGTTCTTC
d_call: TRBD1; v_call: TRBV28; j_call: TRBJ2-3; clone_size: few; cdr3_aa: CASSPTNADRGRTDTQYF; cdr3_nt: TGTGCCAGCAGTCCGACGAACGCCGACAGGGGGCGGACAGATACGCAGTATTTT
d_call: TRBD1; v_call: TRBV6-5; j_call: TRBJ1-2; clone_size: -; cdr3_aa: CASQTGTGGFYGYTF; cdr3_nt: TGTGCCAGCCAGACCGGGACAGGGGGATTCTATGGCTACACCTTC
d_call: -; v_call: TRBV6-2/TRBV6-3; j_call: TRBJ2-7; clone_size: -; cdr3_aa: CASSYSVAGYYEQYF; cdr3_nt: TGTGCCAGCAGTTACAGCGTGGCGGGGTACTACGAGCAGTACTTC
d_call: TRBD2; v_call: TRBV6-1; j_call: TRBJ2-7; clone_size: -; cdr3_aa: CASSELAGFPNEQYF; cdr3_nt: TGTGCCAGCAGTGAGTTAGCGGGGTTTCCCAACGAGCAGTACTTC
d_call: TRBD1; v_call: TRBV5-4; j_call: TRBJ1-6; clone_size: -; cdr3_aa: CASSSWTGKNSPLHF; cdr3_nt: TGTGCCAGCAGCTCCTGGACAGGGAAGAATTCACCCCTCCACTTT
d_call: -; v_call: TRBV7-9; j_call: TRBJ1-1; clone_size: -; cdr3_aa: CASSPKGGQANTEAFF; cdr3_nt: TGTGCCAGCAGCCCTAAGGGAGGGCAGGCGAACACTGAAGCTTTCTTT
d_call: TRBD1; v_call: TRBV24-1; j_call: TRBJ1-1; clone_size: -; cdr3_aa: CATSSGTAPRGTEAFF; cdr3_nt: TGTGCCACCAGTTCCGGGACAGCCCCTCGAGGGACTGAAGCTTTCTTT
d_call: TRBD1; v_call: TRBV9; j_call: TRBJ2-2; clone_size: -; cdr3_aa: CASTPGQAVNTGELFF; cdr3_nt: TGTGCCAGCACCCCGGGACAGGCGGTTAACACCGGGGAGCTGTTTTTT
d_call: -; v_call: TRBV9; j_call: TRBJ2-2; clone_size: -; cdr3_aa: CASSSVFGELFF; cdr3_nt: TGTGCCAGCAGCTCAGTATTCGGGGAGCTGTTTTTT
d_call: TRBD2; v_call: TRBV6-5; j_call: TRBJ2-7; clone_size: -; cdr3_aa: CASSYSSSGDPSEQYF; cdr3_nt: TGTGCCAGCAGTTACTCTTCTAGCGGGGACCCTAGCGAGCAGTACTTC
d_call: TRBD1; v_call: TRBV5-1; j_call: TRBJ1-5; clone_size: few; cdr3_aa: CASSTTGDGQPQHF; cdr3_nt: TGCGCCAGCAGCACGACAGGGGACGGGCAGCCCCAGCATTTT
d_call: TRBD1; v_call: TRBV19; j_call: TRBJ1-2; clone_size: -; cdr3_aa: CASSVDRGNYGYTF; cdr3_nt: TGTGCCAGTAGCGTCGACAGGGGTAACTATGGCTACACCTTC
d_call: -; v_call: TRBV19; j_call: TRBJ2-1; clone_size: -; cdr3_aa: CASSISVGSSYNEQFF; cdr3_nt: TGTGCCAGTAGTATTAGTGTCGGGAGCTCCTACAATGAGCAGTTCTTC
d_call: -; v_call: TRBV5-6; j_call: TRBJ1-1; clone_size: once; cdr3_aa: CASSLGGNTEAFF; cdr3_nt: TGTGCCAGCAGCTTAGGGGGGAACACTGAAGCTTTCTTT
d_call: -; v_call: TRBV12-3/TRBV12-4; j_call: TRBJ1-5; clone_size: -; cdr3_aa: CASSLSGAQHF; cdr3_nt: TGTGCCAGCAGTTTAAGTGGAGCCCAGCATTTT
d_call: TRBD1; v_call: TRBV7-9; j_call: TRBJ1-2; clone_size: -; cdr3_aa: CASSLAQGGRGLGYTF; cdr3_nt: TGTGCCAGCAGCTTAGCGCAGGGAGGCAGGGGGCTTGGCTACACCTTC
d_call: -; v_call: TRBV24-1; j_call: TRBJ1-2; clone_size: -; cdr3_aa: CATSDLGRDYGYTF; cdr3_nt: TGTGCCACCAGTGATTTGGGCAGGGACTATGGCTACACCTTC
d_call: -; v_call: TRBV20-1; j_call: TRBJ2-7; clone_size: -; cdr3_aa: CSARPLYEQYF; cdr3_nt: TGCAGTGCTAGACCTTTATACGAGCAGTACTTC
d_call: TRBD1; v_call: TRBV28; j_call: TRBJ2-7; clone_size: -; cdr3_aa: CASSSDRVRYEQYF; cdr3_nt: TGTGCCAGCAGTTCTGACAGGGTCCGTTACGAGCAGTACTTC
d_call: TRBD1; v_call: TRBV4-2; j_call: TRBJ1-2; clone_size: -; cdr3_aa: CASSQATGTGFLGYTF; cdr3_nt: TGTGCCAGCAGCCAAGCAACCGGGACAGGGTTTTTAGGCTACACCTTC
d_call: -; v_call: TRBV19; j_call: TRBJ2-3; clone_size: -; cdr3_aa: CASSMRDSSTDTQYF; cdr3_nt: TGTGCCAGTAGTATGAGGGACTCAAGCACAGATACGCAGTATTTT
d_call: TRBD1; v_call: TRBV18; j_call: TRBJ1-1; clone_size: -; cdr3_aa: CASSLHDLTGTEAFF; cdr3_nt: TGTGCCAGCTCACTCCACGACTTGACAGGGACGGAAGCTTTCTTT
d_call: -; v_call: TRBV5-1; j_call: TRBJ1-4; clone_size: -; cdr3_aa: CASSFGPDLATNEKLFF; cdr3_nt: TGCGCCAGCAGCTTTGGGCCAGATCTTGCAACTAATGAAAAACTGTTTTTT
d_call: -; v_call: TRBV28; j_call: TRBJ1-2; clone_size: -; cdr3_aa: CASSLRGPGYGYTF; cdr3_nt: TGTGCCAGCAGTCTCAGGGGCCCGGGCTATGGCTACACCTTC
d_call: -; v_call: TRBV5-1; j_call: TRBJ1-6; clone_size: -; cdr3_aa: CASTLTGNTYNSPLHF; cdr3_nt: TGCGCCAGCACCCTCACAGGGAACACCTATAATTCACCCCTCCACTTT
d_call: -; v_call: TRBV5-1; j_call: TRBJ1-1; clone_size: -; cdr3_aa: CASSLASRGFDTEAFF; cdr3_nt: TGCGCCAGCAGCTTGGCCTCGCGGGGGTTCGACACTGAAGCTTTCTTT